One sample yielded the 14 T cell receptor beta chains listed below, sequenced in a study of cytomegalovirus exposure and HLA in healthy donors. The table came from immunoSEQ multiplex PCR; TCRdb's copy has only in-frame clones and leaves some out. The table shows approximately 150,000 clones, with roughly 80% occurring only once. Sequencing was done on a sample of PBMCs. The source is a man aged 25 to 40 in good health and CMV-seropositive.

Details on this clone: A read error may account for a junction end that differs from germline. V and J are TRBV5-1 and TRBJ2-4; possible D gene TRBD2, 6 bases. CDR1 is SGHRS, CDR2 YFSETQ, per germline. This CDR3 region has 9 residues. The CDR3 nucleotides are TGCGCCAGCAGCTGGAGGGGTGGCTTC. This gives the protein CASSWRGGF.

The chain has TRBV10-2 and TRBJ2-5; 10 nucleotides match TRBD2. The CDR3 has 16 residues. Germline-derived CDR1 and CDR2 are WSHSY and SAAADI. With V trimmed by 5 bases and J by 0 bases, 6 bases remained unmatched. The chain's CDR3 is CASSPSSGGNQETQYF. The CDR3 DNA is TGCGCCAGCAGTCCCTCTAGCGGGGGCAACCAAGAGACCCAGTACTTC.

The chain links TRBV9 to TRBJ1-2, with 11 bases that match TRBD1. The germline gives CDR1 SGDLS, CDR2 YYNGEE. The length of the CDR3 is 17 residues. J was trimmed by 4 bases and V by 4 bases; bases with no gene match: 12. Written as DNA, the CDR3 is TGTGCCAGCAGCCCCAGGGTCGGACAGGGGGCCTTCTATGGCTACACCTTC. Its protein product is CASSPRVGQGAFYGYTF.

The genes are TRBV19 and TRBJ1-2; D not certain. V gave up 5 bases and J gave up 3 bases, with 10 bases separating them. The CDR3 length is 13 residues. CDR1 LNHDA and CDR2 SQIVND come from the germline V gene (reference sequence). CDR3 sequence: CASSEGVYYGYTF. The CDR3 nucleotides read TGTGCCAGTAGTGAGGGCGTCTACTATGGCTACACCTTC.

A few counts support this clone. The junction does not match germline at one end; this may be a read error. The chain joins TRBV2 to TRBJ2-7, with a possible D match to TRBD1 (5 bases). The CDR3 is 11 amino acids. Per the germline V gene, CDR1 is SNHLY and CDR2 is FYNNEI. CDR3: CASTERGEQYF. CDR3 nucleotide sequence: TGTGCCAGCACTGAAAGGGGAGAGCAGTACTTC.

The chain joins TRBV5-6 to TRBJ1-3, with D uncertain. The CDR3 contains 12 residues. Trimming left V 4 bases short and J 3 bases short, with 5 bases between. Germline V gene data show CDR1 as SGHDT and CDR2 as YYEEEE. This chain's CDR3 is CASSLFGNTIYF. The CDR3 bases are TGTGCCAGCAGCCTGTTTGGAAACACCATATATTTT.

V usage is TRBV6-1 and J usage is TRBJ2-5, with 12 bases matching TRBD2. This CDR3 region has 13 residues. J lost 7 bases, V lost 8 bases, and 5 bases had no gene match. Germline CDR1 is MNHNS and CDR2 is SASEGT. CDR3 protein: CASQGLAGRTQYF. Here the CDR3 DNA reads TGTGCCAGCCAAGGACTAGCGGGGCGGACCCAGTACTTC.

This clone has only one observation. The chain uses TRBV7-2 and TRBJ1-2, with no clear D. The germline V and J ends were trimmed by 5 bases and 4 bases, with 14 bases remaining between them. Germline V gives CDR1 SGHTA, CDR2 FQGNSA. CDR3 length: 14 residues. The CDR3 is CASSPYMESYGYTF. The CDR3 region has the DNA TGTGCCAGCAGCCCCTACATGGAGTCCTATGGCTACACCTTC.

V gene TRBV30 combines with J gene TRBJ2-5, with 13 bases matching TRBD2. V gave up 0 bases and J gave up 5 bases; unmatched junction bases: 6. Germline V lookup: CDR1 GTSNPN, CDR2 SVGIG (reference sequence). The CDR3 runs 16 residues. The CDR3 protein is CAWSVLAGGGWETQYF. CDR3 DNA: TGTGCCTGGAGTGTACTAGCGGGGGGGGGTTGGGAGACCCAGTACTTC.

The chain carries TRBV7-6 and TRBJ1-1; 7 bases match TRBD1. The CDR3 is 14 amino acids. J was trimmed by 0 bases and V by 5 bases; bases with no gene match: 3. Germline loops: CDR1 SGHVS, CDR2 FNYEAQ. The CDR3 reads CASSGTELNTEAFF. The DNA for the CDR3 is TGTGCCAGCAGCGGGACAGAATTGAACACTGAAGCTTTCTTT.

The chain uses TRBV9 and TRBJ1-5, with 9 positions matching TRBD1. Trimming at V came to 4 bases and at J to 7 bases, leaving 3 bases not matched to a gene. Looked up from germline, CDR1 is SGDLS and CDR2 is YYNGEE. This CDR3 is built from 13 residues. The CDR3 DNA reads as TGTGCCAGCAGCTCCGGACAGGGGCAGCCCCAGCATTTT. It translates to CASSSGQGQPQHF.

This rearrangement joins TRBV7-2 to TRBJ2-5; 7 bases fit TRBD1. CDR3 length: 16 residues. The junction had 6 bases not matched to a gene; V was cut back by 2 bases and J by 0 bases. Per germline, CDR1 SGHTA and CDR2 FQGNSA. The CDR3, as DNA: TGTGCCAGCAGCTTAAATCCGGGACAGAACCAAGAGACCCAGTACTTC. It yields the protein CASSLNPGQNQETQYF.

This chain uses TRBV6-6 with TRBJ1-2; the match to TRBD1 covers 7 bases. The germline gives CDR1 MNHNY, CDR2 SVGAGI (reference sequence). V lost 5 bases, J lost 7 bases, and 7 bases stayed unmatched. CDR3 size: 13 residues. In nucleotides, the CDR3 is TGTGCCAGCAGTATCCGACAGGGAACTGGCTACACCTTC. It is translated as CASSIRQGTGYTF.

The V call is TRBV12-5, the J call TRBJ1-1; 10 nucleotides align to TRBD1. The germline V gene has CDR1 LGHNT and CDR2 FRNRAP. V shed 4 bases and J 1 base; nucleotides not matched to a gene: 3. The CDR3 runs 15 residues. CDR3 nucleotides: TGTGCTAGTGGTTCCTGGACAGGGGGGAACACTGAAGCTTTCTTT. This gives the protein CASGSWTGGNTEAFF.